The source of this TCR beta chain is a study of T-cell reconstitution after alpha-beta-depleted transplantation in children. Unique molecular identifiers were used to barcode this TCRbeta library. Each CDR3 protein gets one entry after TCRdb re-called the PCR reads with MiXCR. The table lists approximately 350,000 distinct CDR3 sequences, under 13% of them singletons. Germline V gives CDR1 SGHVS, CDR2 FQNEAQ. V dropped 5 bases and J dropped 3 bases, with 20 bases sitting between them. This CDR3 is 17 amino acids long. This receptor was identified in a human donor who donated a stem cell graft to a child with acute lymphoblastic leukemia. The chain is built from TRBV7-8 and TRBJ1-5; D possibly corresponds to TRBD1 (5 bases). The sequencing here drew on PBMCs from the stem cell graft donor, taken from the stem cell graft. CDR3 nucleotides: TGTGCCAGCAGCGTATGCAGGGTGCCTGGGGTCAATCAGCCCCAGCATTTT. It yields the protein CASSVCRVPGVNQPQHF.